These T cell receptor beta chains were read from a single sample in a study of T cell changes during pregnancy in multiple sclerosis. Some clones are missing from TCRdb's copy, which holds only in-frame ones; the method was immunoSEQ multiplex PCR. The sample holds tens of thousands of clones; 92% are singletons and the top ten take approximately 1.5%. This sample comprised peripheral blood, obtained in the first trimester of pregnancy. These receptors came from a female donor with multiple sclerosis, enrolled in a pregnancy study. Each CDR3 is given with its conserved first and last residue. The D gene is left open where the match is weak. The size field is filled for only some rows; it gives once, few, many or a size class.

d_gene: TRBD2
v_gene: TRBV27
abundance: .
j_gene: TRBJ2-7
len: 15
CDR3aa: CASSLGTSGSSEQYF
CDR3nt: TGTGCCAGCAGTCTAGGGACTAGCGGGAGTAGCGAGCAGTACTTC

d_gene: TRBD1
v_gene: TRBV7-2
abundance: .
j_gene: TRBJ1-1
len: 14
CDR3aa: CASSLDRGSTEAFF
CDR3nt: TGTGCCAGCAGCTTAGACAGGGGAAGCACTGAAGCTTTCTTT

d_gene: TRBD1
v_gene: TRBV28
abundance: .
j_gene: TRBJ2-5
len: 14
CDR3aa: CASRAPGQGETQYF
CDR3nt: TGTGCCAGCAGAGCCCCGGGACAGGGTGAGACCCAGTACTTC

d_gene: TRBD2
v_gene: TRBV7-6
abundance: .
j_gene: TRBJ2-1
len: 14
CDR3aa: CASRPLAGEAEQFF
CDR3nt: TGTGCCAGCAGGCCACTAGCGGGAGAGGCTGAGCAGTTCTTC

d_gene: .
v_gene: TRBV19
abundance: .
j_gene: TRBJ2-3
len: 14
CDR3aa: CASSISQGWDTQYF
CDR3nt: TGTGCCAGTAGTATTTCACAGGGTTGGGATACGCAGTATTTT

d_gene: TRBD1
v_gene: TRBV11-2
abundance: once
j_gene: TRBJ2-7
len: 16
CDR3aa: CASSSPRGTGVYEQYF
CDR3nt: TGTGCCAGCAGCTCCCCCCGGGGGACAGGGGTCTACGAGCAGTACTTC

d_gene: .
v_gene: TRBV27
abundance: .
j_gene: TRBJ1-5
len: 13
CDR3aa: CASSLSSNQPQHF
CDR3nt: TGTGCCAGCAGTTTGAGTAGCAATCAGCCCCAGCATTTT

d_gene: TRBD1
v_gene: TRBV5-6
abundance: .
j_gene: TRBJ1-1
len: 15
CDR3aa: CASSLAIGQGAEAFF
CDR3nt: TGTGCCAGCAGCTTGGCCATCGGACAGGGCGCTGAAGCTTTCTTT

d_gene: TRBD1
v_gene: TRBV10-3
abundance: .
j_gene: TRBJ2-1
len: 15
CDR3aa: CAISEYDTGGNEQFF
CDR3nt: TGTGCCATCAGTGAGTACGATACAGGGGGCAATGAGCAGTTCTTC

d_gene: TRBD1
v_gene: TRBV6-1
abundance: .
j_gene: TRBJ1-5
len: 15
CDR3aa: CASRTGGGSNQPQHF
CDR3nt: TGTGCCAGCAGGACAGGGGGCGGCAGCAATCAGCCCCAGCATTTT

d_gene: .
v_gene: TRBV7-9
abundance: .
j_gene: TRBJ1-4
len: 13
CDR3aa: CASSSATNEKLFF
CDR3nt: TGTGCCAGCAGCTCCGCAACTAATGAAAAACTGTTTTTT

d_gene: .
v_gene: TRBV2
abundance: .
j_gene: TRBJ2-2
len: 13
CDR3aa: CASRAQGTGELFF
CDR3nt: TGTGCCAGCAGGGCCCAGGGCACCGGGGAGCTGTTTTTT

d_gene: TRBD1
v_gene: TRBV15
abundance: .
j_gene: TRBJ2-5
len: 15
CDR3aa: CATSRGTGLRETQYF
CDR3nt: TGTGCCACCAGCAGGGGGACAGGGCTTCGAGAGACCCAGTACTTC

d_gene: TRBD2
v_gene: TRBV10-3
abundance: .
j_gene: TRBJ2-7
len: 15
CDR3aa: CAISETAGALGEQYF
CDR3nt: TGTGCCATCAGTGAGACGGCGGGAGCCCTGGGCGAGCAGTACTTC

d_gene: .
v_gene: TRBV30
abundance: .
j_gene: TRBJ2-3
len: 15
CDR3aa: CAWSVRVAGTDTQYF
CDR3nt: TGTGCCTGGAGTGTAAGAGTGGCAGGGACAGATACGCAGTATTTT

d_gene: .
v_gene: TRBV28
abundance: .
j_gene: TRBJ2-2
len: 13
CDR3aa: CASSRVVPGELFF
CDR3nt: TGTGCCAGCAGCCGGGTCGTTCCCGGGGAGCTGTTTTTT

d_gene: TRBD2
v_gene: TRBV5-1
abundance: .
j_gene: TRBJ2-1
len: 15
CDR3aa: CASSLASGAYNEQFF
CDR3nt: TGCGCCAGCAGCTTAGCTAGCGGAGCCTACAATGAGCAGTTCTTC

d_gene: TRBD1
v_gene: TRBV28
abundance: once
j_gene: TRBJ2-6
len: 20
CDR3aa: CASSFGPYRGLFSGANVLTF
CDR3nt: TGTGCCAGCAGTTTCGGGCCCTACAGGGGGCTTTTCTCTGGGGCCAACGTCCTGACTTTC

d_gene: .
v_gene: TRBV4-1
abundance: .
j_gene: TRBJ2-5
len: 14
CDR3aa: CASSQEPGQETQYF
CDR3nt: TGCGCCAGCAGCCAAGAACCAGGGCAGGAGACCCAGTACTTC

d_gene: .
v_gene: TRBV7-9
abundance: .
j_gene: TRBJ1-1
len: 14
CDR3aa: CASTLGTGGTEAFF
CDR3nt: TGTGCCAGCACCCTAGGAACAGGCGGCACTGAAGCTTTCTTT

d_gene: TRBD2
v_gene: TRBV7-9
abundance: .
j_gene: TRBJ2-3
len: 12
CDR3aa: CASSLGHRGLKF
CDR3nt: TGTGCCAGCAGCTTAGGGCACCGGGGACTAAAATTT

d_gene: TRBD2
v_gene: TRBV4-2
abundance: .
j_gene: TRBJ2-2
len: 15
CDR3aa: CASSQGLAGAGELFF
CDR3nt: TGTGCCAGCAGCCAAGGACTAGCGGGAGCCGGGGAGCTGTTTTTT

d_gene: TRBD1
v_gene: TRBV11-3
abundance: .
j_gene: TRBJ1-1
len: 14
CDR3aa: CASSWRQGALNAFF
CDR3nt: TGTGCCAGCAGCTGGAGACAGGGGGCATTGAACGCTTTCTTT

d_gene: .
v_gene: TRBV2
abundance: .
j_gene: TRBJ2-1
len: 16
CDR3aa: CASAEERRAYYNEQFF
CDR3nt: TGTGCCAGCGCGGAGGAGCGGCGAGCTTACTACAATGAGCAGTTCTTC

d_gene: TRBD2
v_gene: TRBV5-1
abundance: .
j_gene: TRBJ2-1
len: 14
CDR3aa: CASTASGSHNEQFF
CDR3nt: TGCGCCAGCACCGCTAGCGGGAGTCACAATGAGCAGTTCTTC

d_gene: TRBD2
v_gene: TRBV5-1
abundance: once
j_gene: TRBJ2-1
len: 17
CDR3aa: CASSWTSGSGSRNEQFF
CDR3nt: TGCGCCAGCAGCTGGACTAGCGGGAGCGGTTCCAGGAATGAGCAGTTCTTC

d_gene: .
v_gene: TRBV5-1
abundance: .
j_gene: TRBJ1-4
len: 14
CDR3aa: CASSPEGGYEKLFF
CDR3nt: TGCGCCAGCAGCCCCGAAGGGGGTTATGAAAAACTGTTTTTT

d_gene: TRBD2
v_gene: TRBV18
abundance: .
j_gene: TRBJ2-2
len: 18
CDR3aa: CASSPARASGTNTGELFF
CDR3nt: TGTGCCAGCTCACCGGCCAGGGCTAGCGGGACGAACACCGGGGAGCTGTTTTTT

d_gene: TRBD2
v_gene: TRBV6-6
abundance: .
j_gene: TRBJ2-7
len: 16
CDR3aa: CASSYSDAGVTDEQYF
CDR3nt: TGTGCCAGCAGTTACTCGGACGCGGGAGTGACGGACGAGCAGTACTTC

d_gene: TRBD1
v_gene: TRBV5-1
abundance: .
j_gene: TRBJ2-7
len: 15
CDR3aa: CASSLRGGPTYEQYF
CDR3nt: TGCGCCAGCAGCCTCCGAGGGGGCCCGACCTACGAGCAGTACTTC

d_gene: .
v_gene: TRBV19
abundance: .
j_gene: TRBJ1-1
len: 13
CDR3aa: CASKHRSVTEAFF
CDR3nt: TGTGCCAGTAAGCACAGGTCGGTCACTGAAGCTTTCTTT

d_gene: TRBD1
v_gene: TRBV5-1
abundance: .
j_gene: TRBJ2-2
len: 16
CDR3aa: CASSLITGGRSGELFF
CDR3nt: TGCGCCAGCAGCTTGATTACAGGGGGCAGGTCCGGGGAGCTGTTTTTT

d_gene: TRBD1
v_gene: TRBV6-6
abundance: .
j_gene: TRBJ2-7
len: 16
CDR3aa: CASSYSEGQGAYEQYF
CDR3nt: TGTGCCAGCAGTTACTCAGAGGGACAGGGGGCTTACGAGCAGTACTTC

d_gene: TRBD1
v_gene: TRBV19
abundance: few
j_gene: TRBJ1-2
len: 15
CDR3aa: CASSNPDREYYGYTF
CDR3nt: TGTGCCAGTAGCAACCCCGACAGGGAATACTATGGCTACACCTTC

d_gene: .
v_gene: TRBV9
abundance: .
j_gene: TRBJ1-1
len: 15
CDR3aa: CASSDPDRLNTEAFF
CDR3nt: TGTGCCAGCAGCGATCCCGACAGGTTGAACACTGAAGCTTTCTTT

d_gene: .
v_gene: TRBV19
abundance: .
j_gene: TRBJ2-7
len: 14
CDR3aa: CASSGSGAGYEQYF
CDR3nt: TGTGCCAGTAGTGGTTCAGGGGCTGGGTACGAGCAGTACTTC

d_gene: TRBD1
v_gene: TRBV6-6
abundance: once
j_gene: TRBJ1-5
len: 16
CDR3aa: CASSKGQLPSNQPQHF
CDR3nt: TGTGCCAGCAGTAAGGGACAGCTCCCGAGCAATCAGCCCCAGCATTTT

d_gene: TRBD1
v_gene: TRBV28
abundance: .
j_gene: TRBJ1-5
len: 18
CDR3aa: CASRKTFSDRGINQPQHF
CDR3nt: TGTGCCAGCAGAAAAACCTTTTCCGACAGGGGAATCAATCAGCCCCAGCATTTT

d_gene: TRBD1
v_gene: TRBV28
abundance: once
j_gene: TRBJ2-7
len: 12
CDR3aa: CASRTGPLEQYF
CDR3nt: TGTGCCTCCCGGACAGGACCCTTGGAGCAGTACTTC

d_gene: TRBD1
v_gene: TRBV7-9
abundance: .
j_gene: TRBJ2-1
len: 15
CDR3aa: CASTPRDRGSNEQFF
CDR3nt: TGTGCCAGCACGCCCCGGGACAGGGGGTCAAATGAGCAGTTCTTC

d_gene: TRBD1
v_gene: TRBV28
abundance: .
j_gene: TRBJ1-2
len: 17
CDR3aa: CASSSSGTGGAFEGYTF
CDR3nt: TGTGCCAGCAGTTCCTCCGGGACAGGGGGCGCATTTGAAGGCTACACCTTC

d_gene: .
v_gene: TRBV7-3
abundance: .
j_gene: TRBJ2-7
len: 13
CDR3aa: CASSLKPAAEQYF
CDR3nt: TGTGCCAGCAGCTTAAAGCCCGCGGCCGAGCAGTACTTC

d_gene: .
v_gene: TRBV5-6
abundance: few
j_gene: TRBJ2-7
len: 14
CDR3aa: CASSLGLSTYEQYF
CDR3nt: TGTGCCAGCAGCTTGGGACTCTCAACCTACGAGCAGTACTTC

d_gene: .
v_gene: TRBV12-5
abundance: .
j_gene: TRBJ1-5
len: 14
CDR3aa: CASGLAQGNQPQHF
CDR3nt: TGTGCTAGTGGTTTGGCCCAGGGAAATCAGCCCCAGCATTTT

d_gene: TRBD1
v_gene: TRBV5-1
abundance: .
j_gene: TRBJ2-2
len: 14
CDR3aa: CASSRTGGSGELFF
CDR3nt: TGCGCCAGCAGCCGGACAGGGGGGAGCGGGGAGCTGTTTTTT

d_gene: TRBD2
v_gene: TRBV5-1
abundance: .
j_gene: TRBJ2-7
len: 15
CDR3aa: CASSQLAGGSYEQYF
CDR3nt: TGCGCCAGCAGCCAACTAGCGGGAGGCTCCTACGAGCAGTACTTC

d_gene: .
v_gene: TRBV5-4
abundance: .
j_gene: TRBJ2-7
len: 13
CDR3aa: CASARAGTYEQYF
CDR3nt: TGTGCCAGCGCTCGGGCAGGGACCTACGAGCAGTACTTC

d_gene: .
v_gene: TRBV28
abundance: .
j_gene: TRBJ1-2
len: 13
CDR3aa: CASSLEDNYGYTF
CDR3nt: TGTGCCAGCAGTTTGGAGGACAACTATGGCTACACCTTC

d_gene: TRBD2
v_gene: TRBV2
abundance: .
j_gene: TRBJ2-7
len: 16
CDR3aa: CASSEGHRLAFDEQYF
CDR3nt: TGTGCCAGCAGTGAAGGTCACCGACTAGCGTTCGACGAGCAGTACTTC

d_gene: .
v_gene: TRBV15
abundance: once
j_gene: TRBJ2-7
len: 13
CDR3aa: CATSEPEENEQYF
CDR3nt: TGTGCCACCAGCGAACCTGAGGAGAACGAGCAGTACTTC

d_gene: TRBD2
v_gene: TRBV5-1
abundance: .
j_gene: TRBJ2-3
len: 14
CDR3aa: CASRGLAATDTQYF
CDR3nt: TGCGCCAGCAGAGGTCTAGCGGCCACAGATACGCAGTATTTT

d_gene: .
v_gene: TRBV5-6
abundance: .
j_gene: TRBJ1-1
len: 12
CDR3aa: CASSSDRREAFF
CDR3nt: TGTGCCAGCAGCTCCGACAGACGTGAAGCTTTCTTT

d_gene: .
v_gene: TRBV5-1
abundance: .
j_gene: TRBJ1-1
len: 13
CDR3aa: CASSFPENTEAFF
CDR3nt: TGCGCCAGCAGCTTCCCAGAGAACACTGAAGCTTTCTTT

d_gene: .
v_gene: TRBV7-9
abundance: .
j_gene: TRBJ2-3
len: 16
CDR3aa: CASSPRTTESTDTQYF
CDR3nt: TGTGCCAGCAGCCCCCGGACTACCGAAAGCACAGATACGCAGTATTTT

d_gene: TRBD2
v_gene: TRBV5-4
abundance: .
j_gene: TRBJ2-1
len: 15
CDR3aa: CASSFKREVRNEQFF
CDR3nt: TGTGCCAGCAGCTTTAAGCGGGAGGTTAGGAATGAGCAGTTCTTC

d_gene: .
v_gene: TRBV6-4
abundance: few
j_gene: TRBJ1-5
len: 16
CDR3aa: CASSLLTAYLYQPQHF
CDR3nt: TGTGCCAGCAGCCTTTTGACAGCTTACCTCTATCAGCCCCAGCATTTT

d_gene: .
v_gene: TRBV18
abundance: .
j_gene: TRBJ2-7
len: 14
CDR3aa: CASSPAPTTYEQYF
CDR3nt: TGTGCCAGCTCACCAGCTCCTACCACCTACGAGCAGTACTTC

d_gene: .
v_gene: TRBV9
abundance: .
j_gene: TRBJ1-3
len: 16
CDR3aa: CASSVASGGRGNTIYF
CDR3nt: TGTGCCAGCAGCGTAGCTTCGGGGGGCCGTGGAAACACCATATATTTT

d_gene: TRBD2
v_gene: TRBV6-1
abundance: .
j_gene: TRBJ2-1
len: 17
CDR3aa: CASSEKGLAGAYNEQFF
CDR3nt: TGTGCCAGCAGTGAAAAGGGACTAGCGGGGGCTTACAATGAGCAGTTCTTC